The 24 T cell receptor beta chains below come from one sample, sequenced in a study of molecular identifiers for immune sequencing clone quantification. TCRdb ran MiXCR on the PCR reads and lists one entry per CDR3 protein. The sample consists of more than 250,000 distinct CDR3 sequences, about 22% of them appearing once. The sequenced sample consisted of naive CD8+ T cells from blood, with Jurkat cell RNA spiked in. Documented subset: FACS-sorted CD8+CD4-CCR7+CD45RA+ naive T cells. Receptors originate from a human donor in good health. Some libraries in this study had Jurkat cell RNA spiked in.

This clonotype was seen ten or more times. The chain joins TRBV7-2 to TRBJ1-2; D uncertain. CDR3 length: 12 residues. V lost 4 bases, J lost 1 base, and 4 bases lay in between. Germline V gene data show CDR1 as SGHTA and CDR2 as FQGNSA. The chain's CDR3 is CASSSRNYGYTF. CDR3 bases: TGTGCCAGCAGCTCCCGTAACTATGGCTACACCTTC.

As for this clonotype: Since a much larger clone is just one base distant, this may be a read error. This chain links TRBV12-5 with TRBJ2-7; maybe TRBD2 (6 bases). Germline V CDR1 and CDR2: LGHNT, FRNRAP. Trimming cost V 4 bases and J 2 bases, with 18 bases left between them. The CDR3 consists of 16 residues. Here the CDR3 reads CASGWTAGTGAYEQYF. DNA of the CDR3: TGTGCTAGTGGTTGGACGGCGGGCACGGGAGCCTACGAGCAGTACTTC.

Points on this clonotype: Possible read error: a much larger clone is one base away. The chain has TRBV12-3 or TRBV12-4 and TRBJ2-5, with 9 bases fitting TRBD2. The length of the CDR3 is 16 residues. The ends lost 8 bases at V and 3 bases at J; junction bases unmatched: 13. The CDR3 sequence: CASAKNGTSRKETQYF. CDR3 sequence (DNA): TGTGCCAGCGCCAAAAACGGGACTAGCAGGAAAGAGACCCAGTACTTC.

The chain employs TRBV9 and TRBJ1-6; D ambiguous. Trimming left V 5 bases short and J 0 bases short, with 12 bases between. Germline V gene sequence: CDR1 SGDLS, CDR2 YYNGEE. The CDR3 runs to 16 residues. The chain's CDR3 is CASSTHASSYNSPLHF. In DNA, the CDR3 is TGTGCCAGCAGTACCCACGCGAGCTCCTATAATTCACCCCTCCACTTT.

This clonotype showed up just a few times. The chain is built from TRBV27 and TRBJ2-1, with D uncertain. The germline gives CDR1 MNHEY, CDR2 SMNVEV (reference sequence). V was trimmed by 8 bases and J by 7 bases, leaving 9 bases between them. This CDR3 region has 11 residues. The CDR3: CASGVGNEQFF. The CDR3 nucleotides read TGTGCCAGCGGTGTTGGGAATGAGCAGTTCTTC.

At least ten counts were recorded for this clonotype. This chain uses TRBV7-2 with TRBJ1-1; maybe TRBD1 (5 bases). The CDR3 loop spans 13 amino acids. CDR1 SGHTA and CDR2 FQGNSA come from the germline V gene. V lost 6 bases, J lost 4 bases, and 12 bases lay in between. This CDR3 is CASRGEGITEAFF. The DNA of the CDR3 is TGTGCCAGCAGGGGCGAGGGGATCACTGAAGCTTTCTTT.

The CDR3 coding sequence is TGTGCCAGCAGTTACTCGTTCGGAATGACCTACGAGCAGTACTTC. This gives the protein CASSYSFGMTYEQYF. The chain recombines TRBV6-5 with TRBJ2-7; D remains unclear. The CDR3 has 15 residues. V gave up 0 bases and J gave up 2 bases, with 11 bases separating them. Germline V CDR1 and CDR2: MNHEY, SVGAGI.

A remark on this clonotype: A read error may explain this, as a much larger clone is one base away. The genes are TRBV4-3 and TRBJ2-2; no definite D call. Germline V gene lookup returns CDR1 LGHNA and CDR2 YSLEER. Trimming shortened V by 0 bases and J by 4 bases, and 9 bases separated the two germline ends. This CDR3 contains 15 residues. The CDR3 reads CASSQDGPRTGELFF. The CDR3 region has the DNA TGCGCCAGCAGCCAAGATGGGCCCCGCACCGGGGAGCTGTTTTTT.

In its sample, this clonotype was seen many times. The J gene is TRBJ1-1, the V gene TRBV7-2; maybe TRBD1 (6 bases). V dropped 4 bases and J dropped 6 bases, with 12 bases sitting between them. Germline V gene lookup returns CDR1 SGHTA and CDR2 FQGNSA. The CDR3 has 13 residues. The DNA of the CDR3 is TGTGCCAGCAGCTCCTGGGGGGCAGCTGAAGCTTTCTTT. Its translation: CASSSWGAAEAFF.

For this clonotype: This could be a read error, since a much larger clone is one nucleotide away. The V call is TRBV6-2 or TRBV6-3, the J call TRBJ1-5; no definite D call. The CDR3 is made up of 14 amino acids. Germline V CDR1 and CDR2: MNHEY, SVGEGT. The CDR3 DNA is TGTGCCAGCAGTTTCGAAGAAATCGATCAGTCCCAGCATTTT. Translation: CASSFEEIDQSQHF.

This clonotype has at least ten counts. The chain couples TRBV12-3 or TRBV12-4 to TRBJ1-5, with no clear D. This CDR3 is 13 amino acids long. The V and J ends lost 6 bases and 4 bases respectively, with 10 bases between them. The CDR3 loop is CASRDGANQPQHF. CDR3 sequence (DNA): TGTGCCAGCAGGGACGGAGCAAATCAGCCCCAGCATTTT.

The V call is TRBV28, the J call TRBJ2-5; 12 nucleotides align to TRBD2. J was trimmed by 2 bases and V by 3 bases; bases with no gene match: 10. There are 18 residues in the CDR3. Looked up from germline, CDR1 is MDHEN and CDR2 is SYDVKM. CDR3 bases: TGTGCCAGCAGTTTCCGGCTAGCGGGAGGGTTCTCACAAGAGACCCAGTACTTC. The encoded protein is CASSFRLAGGFSQETQYF.

With regard to this clonotype: Possible read error: a much larger clone is one base away. This chain connects TRBV6-4 to TRBJ2-3, with D possibly matching TRBD1 (6 bases). Germline assignment: CDR1 MRHNA and CDR2 SNTAGT. The length of the CDR3 is 17 residues. V lost 3 bases, J lost 4 bases, and 20 bases lay in between. In DNA, the CDR3 is TGTGCCAGCAGTGAAAGGGGTAGGGGGAGTAGCGCAGATACGCAGTATTTT. Translation: CASSERGRGSSADTQYF.

In its sample, this clonotype was seen many times. The rearrangement joins TRBV4-3 to TRBJ2-7, with 12 positions matching TRBD2. This CDR3 comprises 14 residues. Germline lookup yields CDR1 LGHNA and CDR2 YSLEER. The V and J ends lost 4 bases and 5 bases, in that order; junction bases with no gene match: 3. CDR3 amino acids: CASSRGLAGHEQYF. The CDR3 DNA is TGCGCCAGCAGCCGTGGACTAGCGGGGCACGAGCAGTACTTC.

This clonotype was counted ten times or more. J is TRBJ2-5 and V is TRBV4-1; D perhaps matches TRBD2 (7 bases). Looked up from germline, CDR1 is MGHRA and CDR2 is YSYEKL. V shed 2 bases and J shed 2 bases, with 12 bases lying between them. The CDR3 has 15 amino acids. CDR3 sequence (DNA): TGCGCCAGCAGCCAATTGGGGGGGCAGCAAGAGACCCAGTACTTC. It is translated as CASSQLGGQQETQYF.

This clonotype has a count of ten or more. The chain carries TRBV13 and TRBJ2-3; no reliable D call. Germline-derived CDR1 and CDR2 are PRHDT and FYEKMQ (reference sequence). CDR3 size: 15 residues. Trimming took off 1 base at V and 1 base at J, with 9 bases between the two ends. As DNA, the CDR3 is TGTGCCAGCAGCTTAGCCCCCGACCGCACAGATACGCAGTATTTT. Its translation: CASSLAPDRTDTQYF.

With respect to this clonotype: Just one base apart from a much larger clone, this may be a read error. The CDR3 carries no conserved terminal phenylalanine or tryptophan, so it likely arises from a read error. The limits of the CDR3 on the DNA are not certain, so only TCRdb's listed CDR3 is given. The CDR3 sequence is CASSQDYRDRRGYV. The V gene is TRBV4-3, the J gene TRBJ2-3; the table's TRBD1 call for D was not verified on the DNA. Termini included, the CDR3 measures 14 amino acids. From germline, CDR1 is LGHNA and CDR2 YSLEER.

A remark on this clonotype: A much larger clone is a single base away; this may be a read error. This sequence joins TRBV5-1 and TRBJ2-3; weak D call: TRBD1 (6 bases). The CDR3 runs to 18 residues. Trimming removed 3 bases from V and 2 bases from J, with 22 bases in between. Germline CDR1 and CDR2: SGHRS and YFSETQ. CDR3 coding DNA: TGCGCCAGCAGCTACTACCCCGGGACATGCCAAAACACAGATACGCAGTATTTT. Its protein is CASSYYPGTCQNTDTQYF.

The gene calls are TRBV4-1 and TRBJ2-7; no firm D call. CDR1 and CDR2 (germline): MGHRA, YSYEKL. The CDR3 covers 12 residues. The V and J ends lost 0 bases and 6 bases respectively, with 6 bases between them. The CDR3 protein is CASSQDRSEQYF. Here the CDR3 DNA reads TGCGCCAGCAGCCAAGATAGGAGCGAGCAGTACTTC.

This clonotype showed up just a few times. The CDR3 nucleotides read TGTGCCAGCAGCCAATATTACGGCGGGGCCCAGAGCGAGCAGTACTTC. Protein sequence: CASSQYYGGAQSEQYF. This chain links TRBV4-2 with TRBJ2-7; weak D call: TRBD2 (6 bases). Germline values: CDR1 LGHNA, CDR2 YNFKEQ. This CDR3 region has 16 residues. The V end lost 2 bases, the J end lost 6 bases, and 20 bases lay between the germline ends.

This clonotype was seen many times. The chain combines TRBV7-2 with TRBJ1-1; D is ambiguous. Per the germline V gene, CDR1 is SGHTA and CDR2 is FQGNSA. CDR3 length equals 12 residues. V dropped 2 bases and J dropped 3 bases, with 4 bases sitting between them. This chain's CDR3 is CASSLLYTEAFF. In nucleotides, the CDR3 is TGTGCCAGCAGCTTATTATACACTGAAGCTTTCTTT.

With regard to this clonotype: This sequence may be a read error, since a much larger clone differs from it by one base. This rearrangement joins TRBV6-6 to TRBJ1-5; no reliable D call. Germline V gene data show CDR1 as MNHNY and CDR2 as SVGAGI (reference sequence). This CDR3 spans 15 amino acids. The CDR3 sequence is CAGSPSGSALGPQHF. Here the CDR3 DNA reads TGTGCCGGCAGTCCCTCCGGGTCGGCCCTGGGTCCCCAGCATTTT.

This clonotype was counted between two and nine times. As DNA, the CDR3 is TGCGCCAGCAGCCAAGAAGGCGGCAGCCAGAACTATGGCTACACCTTC. Translation gives CASSQEGGSQNYGYTF. This chain links TRBV4-3 with TRBJ1-2; D is unresolved. In germline, CDR1 is LGHNA, CDR2 YSLEER. Between the trimmed V and J ends, which lost 0 bases and 2 bases, there was a span of 13 bases. This CDR3 is built from 16 residues.

At least ten counts were recorded for this clonotype. A read error may account for a junction end that differs from germline. The rearrangement links TRBV7-7 to TRBJ2-2; TRBD1 might be the D (6 bases). The CDR3 runs 18 residues. CDR1 SSHAT and CDR2 FNYEAQ come from the germline V gene (reference sequence). CDR3 region: CASSLVPGNRANTGELFF. In nucleotides, the CDR3 is TGTGCTAGCAGCTTAGTTCCCGGTAACAGGGCCAACACCGGGGAGCTGTTTTTT. Drawing the rest from reference TRBV7-7 and TRBJ2-2, the complete variable domain is GAGVSQSPRYKVTKRGQDVTLRCDPISSHATLYWYQQALGQGPEFLTYFNYEAQPDKSGLPSDRFSAERPEGSISTLTIQRTEQRDSAMYRCASSLVPGNRANTGELFFGEGSRLTVL.